One sample yielded the 13 T cell receptor beta chains listed below, sequenced in a study of T cells in localized non-small cell lung cancer (TCRdb year 2020). Libraries came from the immunoSEQ multiplex PCR assay. TCRdb obtained this table from immuneACCESS and retained in-frame rearrangements with V and J assigned. These tables miss some clones; where compared with another copy, unresolved V genes account for less than half of the shortfall, and the remainder is unexplained. In this sample the table shows approximately 31,000 clones, around 86% of which occur a single time. The ten largest clones add up to approximately 3.8% of the sample. Sequenced material: peripheral blood, taken before any cancer treatment. All receptors come from a male donor at least 60 years old with stage III lung adenocarcinoma.

CDR3 bases: TGCGCCAGCAGCTTGGCTGAGACCCAGTACTTC. Translating gives CASSLAETQYF. The chain couples TRBV5-1 to TRBJ2-5; the D is unclear. With 0 bases removed from V and 5 bases from J, the gap between germline ends came to 2 bases. The CDR3 is 11 residues long. The germline V gene encodes CDR1 SGHRS and CDR2 YFSETQ.

This chain uses TRBV5-1 with TRBJ2-3; tentatively, D is TRBD1 or TRBD2 (5 bases each). The V gene's germline CDR1 is SGHRS and CDR2 YFSETQ. V lost 6 bases and J 5 bases, leaving 16 bases between the germline ends. CDR3 length equals 14 residues. CDR3 nucleotide sequence: TGCGCCAGCAAGTTGGCAGGGAGTAGAGATACGCAGTATTTT. It specifies CASKLAGSRDTQYF.

This chain uses TRBV2 with TRBJ2-4; TRBD2 might be the D (5 bases). V lost 3 bases, J lost 6 bases, and 6 bases lay in between. This CDR3 is 12 amino acids long. Germline-derived CDR1 and CDR2 are SNHLY and FYNNEI. The DNA of the CDR3 is TGTGCCAGCAGTGATGGGAGAAACATTCAGTACTTC. It translates to CASSDGRNIQYF.

The chain has TRBV9 and TRBJ1-4; 8 nucleotides agree with TRBD1. From germline, CDR1 is SGDLS and CDR2 YYNGEE. The CDR3 spans 16 residues. V trimming: 3 bases; J trimming: 8 bases; junction bases outside the gene matches: 12. The CDR3 protein is CASSADRVGVYEKLFF. In DNA form, the CDR3 reads TGTGCCAGCAGCGCGGACAGGGTAGGGGTGTACGAAAAACTGTTTTTT.

The chain uses TRBV5-5 and TRBJ2-1; a possible D gene is TRBD2 (6 bases). CDR1 is SGHKS and CDR2 is YYEKEE in the germline V gene (reference sequence). The length of the CDR3 is 14 residues. The V end lost 2 bases, the J end lost 7 bases, and 13 bases lay between the germline ends. In nucleotides, the CDR3 is TGTGCCAGCAGCTTAGGAGGGCTTTTGAATGAGCAGTTCTTC. This sequence encodes CASSLGGLLNEQFF.

The chain joins TRBV9 to TRBJ1-3, with a weak D call TRBD1 (6 bases). V was clipped by 3 bases and J by 0 bases, with 7 bases between them. CDR1 is SGDLS and CDR2 is YYNGEE in the germline V gene. The CDR3 contains 14 residues. The CDR3 here is CASSAQGSGNTIYF. CDR3 bases: TGTGCCAGCAGCGCACAGGGCTCTGGAAACACCATATATTTT.

The chain uses TRBV5-8 and TRBJ1-5; D is possibly TRBD1 (6 bases). Germline V gene lookup returns CDR1 SGHTS and CDR2 YDEGEE. V shed 1 base and J shed 7 bases, with 15 bases lying between them. The CDR3 is 15 amino acids. The CDR3 nucleotides read TGTGCCAGCAGCTTGCGGGGGGGCTTAGGCCAGCCCCAGCATTTT. Translated: CASSLRGGLGQPQHF.

The chain has TRBV18 and TRBJ1-2; a possible D gene is TRBD1 (6 bases). Trimming removed 3 bases at V and 3 bases at J, with 11 bases between. The CDR3 contains 14 residues. The germline V gene has CDR1 KGHSH and CDR2 LQKENI. CDR3 loop: CASSPSQGDYGYTF. As DNA, the CDR3 is TGTGCCAGCTCACCCTCACAGGGTGACTATGGCTACACCTTC.

V and J are TRBV30 and TRBJ2-6, with D possibly matching TRBD2 (5 bases). Deletions cut 2 bases from V and 0 bases from J, with 5 bases between. Germline V gives CDR1 GTSNPN, CDR2 SVGIG (reference sequence). This CDR3 spans 14 amino acids. In DNA form, the CDR3 reads TGTGCCTGGAGTAGCGGCTCTGGGGCCAACGTCCTGACTTTC. It translates to CAWSSGSGANVLTF.

The V and J genes are TRBV30 and TRBJ1-5; possible D gene TRBD1, 5 bases. V lost 0 bases and J lost 4, with 22 bases in between. CDR1 GTSNPN and CDR2 SVGIG come from the germline V gene (reference sequence). This CDR3 spans 18 amino acids. Here the CDR3 DNA reads TGTGCCTGGAGTGTATCCCACCTTCTCCGGCAGGGTAATCAGCCCCAGCATTTT. Translated, it gives CAWSVSHLLRQGNQPQHF.

The CDR3 loop is CAISDPSSTYEQYF. The DNA for the CDR3 is TGTGCCATCAGTGACCCTAGTTCTACCTACGAGCAGTACTTC. The gene calls are TRBV10-3 and TRBJ2-7; D not resolved. Germline values: CDR1 ENHRY, CDR2 SYGVKD. Trimming stripped 3 bases from V and 2 bases from J, with 11 bases between. The CDR3 runs 14 residues.

The chain combines TRBV9 with TRBJ1-4; D is undetermined. This CDR3 comprises 14 residues. Germline V gives CDR1 SGDLS, CDR2 YYNGEE. V lost 0 bases to trimming and J lost 8 bases, with 11 bases between them. The CDR3 loop is CASSVASLGEKLFF. DNA of the CDR3: TGTGCCAGCAGCGTAGCGTCCCTTGGCGAAAAACTGTTTTTT.

CDR3 in DNA: TGTGCCACCAGCATCGATCGGACACGCTCTGGCTATGGCTACACCTTC. It yields the protein CATSIDRTRSGYGYTF. This chain uses TRBV15 with TRBJ1-2, with D possibly TRBD1 on 5 matching bases. Germline CDR1 is LNHNV and CDR2 is YYDKDF (reference sequence). Deletions cut 4 bases from V and 4 bases from J, with 19 bases between. The CDR3 runs to 16 residues.